This T cell receptor beta chain derives from a study of shared clonotypes between healthy human individuals. Study results and limitations: Non-shared clonotypes showed lower generation probabilities than clonotypes common to all four donors. Apart from blood, nothing was sampled; tissue repertoires likely differ.

Here immunoSEQ multiplex PCR was the method, and the copy in TCRdb shows in-frame clones only, minus some. This table holds under 2.5 million clones, just under 95% found once. Trimming took off 6 bases at V and 2 bases at J, with 14 bases between the two ends. CDR3 length: 14 amino acids. Germline loops: CDR1 MDHEN, CDR2 SYDVKM. As for this clone: Its matching antigen is unknown.

The sequence came from a man between 18 and 35 years old in good health. Some clones in this sample may be carry-over from other donors' samples. The V and J genes are TRBV28 and TRBJ2-7, with D uncertain. Sequenced material: naive CD4+ T cells from PBMCs. Subset noted: CD45RA+ positively selected. Here the CDR3 reads CASRRPGRPYEQYF. CDR3 sequence (DNA): TGTGCCAGCAGGCGACCCGGGCGCCCCTACGAGCAGTACTTC.